The rows below give T cell receptor beta chains drawn from one sample of a study of T cells in localized non-small cell lung cancer. Here immunoSEQ multiplex PCR was the method, and the copy in TCRdb shows in-frame clones only, minus some. Seen here are about 54,000 clones, about 80% observed once, and the top ten hold 20%. Sequencing was performed on peripheral blood, taken before any cancer treatment. Receptor source: a female donor older than 55 with stage II squamous cell lung carcinoma. Both conserved end residues are part of each CDR3. The order of the fields is J gene, clone size, V gene, D gene, CDR3 protein, CDR3 DNA. The D gene is left open where the match is weak. Clone size is shown for a subset of rows, as once, few, many or a class of expanded clone.

J: TRBJ1-2
size: NA
V: TRBV6-5
D: NA
CDR3: CASSYSTTNYGYTF
DNA: TGTGCCAGCAGTTACTCGACGACTAACTATGGCTACACCTTC

J: TRBJ2-7
size: NA
V: TRBV5-1
D: NA
CDR3: CASSLELAVGTNEQYF
DNA: TGCGCCAGCAGCTTGGAACTAGCCGTCGGCACGAACGAGCAGTACTTC

J: TRBJ1-2
size: NA
V: TRBV14
D: NA
CDR3: CASSRDPYRGRNGYTF
DNA: TGTGCCAGCAGCCGAGACCCTTACCGGGGCCGGAATGGCTACACCTTC

J: TRBJ1-2
size: NA
V: TRBV6-4
D: NA
CDR3: CASSPSTAGANYGYTF
DNA: TGTGCCAGCAGTCCCAGCACGGCGGGGGCTAACTATGGCTACACCTTC

J: TRBJ1-1
size: few
V: TRBV29-1
D: NA
CDR3: CSVEKGDNTEAFF
DNA: TGCAGCGTTGAGAAGGGCGACAACACTGAAGCTTTCTTT

J: TRBJ2-1
size: NA
V: TRBV6-1
D: NA
CDR3: CASSEAQGSYNEQFF
DNA: TGTGCCAGCAGTGAAGCGCAGGGCAGCTACAATGAGCAGTTCTTC

J: TRBJ1-2
size: NA
V: TRBV6-6
D: NA
CDR3: CASSGLGGLGGYTF
DNA: TGTGCCAGCAGTGGGTTAGGCGGGCTAGGCGGCTACACCTTC

J: TRBJ1-5
size: NA
V: TRBV7-2
D: NA
CDR3: CASSRDYSNQPQHF
DNA: TGTGCCAGCAGCAGGGACTATAGCAATCAGCCCCAGCATTTT

J: TRBJ2-7
size: once
V: TRBV4-1
D: TRBD2
CDR3: CASSQVLASLADSSYEQYF
DNA: TGCGCCAGCAGCCAAGTACTCGCCTCCCTAGCGGATAGCTCCTACGAGCAGTACTTC

J: TRBJ2-3
size: NA
V: TRBV5-1
D: NA
CDR3: CASNEGLSDTQYF
DNA: TGCGCCAGCAATGAAGGGTTATCAGATACGCAGTATTTT

J: TRBJ1-1
size: NA
V: TRBV19
D: NA
CDR3: CASSPRQNTEAFF
DNA: TGTGCCAGTAGCCCAAGGCAAAACACTGAAGCTTTCTTT

J: TRBJ2-7
size: NA
V: TRBV5-1
D: TRBD2
CDR3: CASSLLASGAQTDEQYF
DNA: TGCGCCAGCAGCTTGCTGGCTAGCGGGGCCCAGACCGACGAGCAGTACTTC

J: TRBJ1-1
size: NA
V: TRBV5-1
D: NA
CDR3: CASSPFMGLTDTEAFF
DNA: TGCGCCAGCAGCCCCTTCATGGGACTGACAGACACTGAAGCTTTCTTT

J: TRBJ2-7
size: NA
V: TRBV21-1
D: NA
CDR3: CASSNEQYF
DNA: TGTGCCAGCAGCAACGAGCAGTACTTC

J: TRBJ1-2
size: NA
V: TRBV6-5
D: NA
CDR3: CASSTQPGANYGYTF
DNA: TGTGCCAGCAGTACCCAGCCAGGGGCTAACTATGGCTACACCTTC

J: TRBJ2-7
size: NA
V: TRBV10-3
D: TRBD1
CDR3: CAIDPGQGVYEQYF
DNA: TGTGCCATCGATCCAGGACAGGGGGTATACGAGCAGTACTTC

J: TRBJ1-4
size: NA
V: TRBV6-5
D: NA
CDR3: CASSYAKGVGKLFF
DNA: TGTGCCAGCAGTTACGCGAAAGGGGTCGGAAAACTGTTTTTT

J: TRBJ2-1
size: NA
V: TRBV25-1
D: TRBD2
CDR3: CASSETSGGVVGNEQFF
DNA: TGTGCCAGCAGTGAAACCAGCGGGGGGGTGGTGGGCAATGAGCAGTTCTTC

J: TRBJ1-5
size: NA
V: TRBV9
D: NA
CDR3: CASSEGGGGNQPQHF
DNA: TGTGCCAGCAGTGAGGGCGGGGGTGGCAATCAGCCCCAGCATTTT

J: TRBJ2-7
size: once
V: TRBV25-1
D: TRBD2
CDR3: CASSAAGGRAQYF
DNA: TGTGCCAGCAGTGCAGCGGGGGGGCGCGCGCAGTACTTC

J: TRBJ1-2
size: NA
V: TRBV6-1
D: TRBD1
CDR3: CASRMDRGLGGYTF
DNA: TGTGCCAGCAGGATGGACAGGGGGCTAGGAGGCTACACCTTC

J: TRBJ1-2
size: NA
V: TRBV10-3
D: TRBD1
CDR3: CAISRDRNYGYTF
DNA: TGTGCCATCAGTAGGGACAGGAACTATGGCTACACCTTC

J: TRBJ1-1
size: many
V: TRBV6-6
D: TRBD1
CDR3: CASRSQRTGKKAFF
DNA: TGTGCCAGCAGATCCCAGCGGACAGGAAAGAAAGCTTTCTTT

J: TRBJ1-1
size: NA
V: TRBV9
D: NA
CDR3: CASSVETNTEAFF
DNA: TGTGCCAGCAGCGTAGAGACGAACACTGAAGCTTTCTTT

J: TRBJ1-5
size: NA
V: TRBV5-4
D: NA
CDR3: CASKLVPGDQPQHF
DNA: TGTGCCAGTAAGCTTGTACCAGGGGATCAGCCCCAGCATTTT

J: TRBJ2-2
size: few
V: TRBV19
D: NA
CDR3: CASNRATGELFF
DNA: TGTGCCAGTAATAGGGCCACCGGGGAGCTGTTTTTT

J: TRBJ1-1
size: once
V: TRBV19
D: NA
CDR3: CASSIGRVNRGTEAFF
DNA: TGTGCCAGTAGTATAGGCAGAGTAAACCGAGGGACTGAAGCTTTCTTT

J: TRBJ2-1
size: NA
V: TRBV4-1
D: NA
CDR3: CASSQDLRGWNEQFF
DNA: TGCGCCAGCAGCCAAGATCTCAGGGGATGGAATGAGCAGTTCTTC

J: TRBJ1-2
size: NA
V: TRBV6-1
D: TRBD1
CDR3: CASSGDRISYGYTF
DNA: TGTGCCAGCAGTGGGGACAGGATTTCCTATGGCTACACCTTC

J: TRBJ2-3
size: once
V: TRBV15
D: NA
CDR3: CATSKTTDTQYF
DNA: TGTGCCACCAGCAAAACCACAGATACGCAGTATTTT

J: TRBJ1-1
size: NA
V: TRBV7-8
D: NA
CDR3: CASSLEAFGDKKGNTEAFF
DNA: TGTGCCAGCAGCTTAGAAGCTTTTGGGGACAAAAAAGGGAACACTGAAGCTTTCTTT

J: TRBJ2-1
size: once
V: TRBV14
D: NA
CDR3: CASSQVTPTNYNEQFF
DNA: TGTGCCAGCAGCCAAGTCACACCGACTAACTACAATGAGCAGTTCTTC

J: TRBJ2-3
size: once
V: TRBV18
D: NA
CDR3: CASSPRPDTQYF
DNA: TGTGCCAGCTCACCACGTCCAGATACGCAGTATTTT

J: TRBJ2-3
size: NA
V: TRBV7-9
D: NA
CDR3: CASSLALLGADTQYF
DNA: TGTGCCAGCAGCTTAGCGCTGCTAGGCGCAGATACGCAGTATTTT

J: TRBJ2-5
size: NA
V: TRBV6-5
D: TRBD1
CDR3: CASNRQGGLETQYF
DNA: TGTGCCAGCAACCGACAGGGGGGGCTAGAGACCCAGTACTTC

J: TRBJ2-5
size: NA
V: TRBV5-4
D: NA
CDR3: CASSLAAQETQYF
DNA: TGTGCCAGCAGCTTGGCGGCCCAAGAGACCCAGTACTTC

J: TRBJ2-1
size: NA
V: TRBV11-2
D: NA
CDR3: CASSPIRQANEQFF
DNA: TGTGCCAGCAGCCCCATCCGACAGGCTAATGAGCAGTTCTTC

J: TRBJ2-3
size: NA
V: TRBV5-1
D: NA
CDR3: CASSPGRLGTDTQYF
DNA: TGCGCCAGCAGCCCCGGCCGTTTGGGCACAGATACGCAGTATTTT

J: TRBJ1-1
size: NA
V: TRBV19
D: NA
CDR3: CASVKPGPTEAFF
DNA: TGTGCCTCAGTAAAACCGGGTCCAACTGAAGCTTTCTTT

J: TRBJ1-3
size: once
V: TRBV7-9
D: NA
CDR3: CASSLLGSGNTIYF
DNA: TGTGCCAGCAGCTTACTGGGCTCTGGAAACACCATATATTTT